This T cell receptor (beta chain) was found in a study of Ad26.COV2.S vaccination and SARS-CoV-2 variants. The wider study: Once or twice, 56 days apart, Ad26.COV2.S was delivered intramuscularly. General study points: The TCR breadth and depth analyses may have understated or missed part of the total T cell responses. Measurement of non-spike TCR breadth gave similar results in vaccine and placebo recipients.

Stated treatment: about 20 received Ad26.COV2.S at low or high dose, single or two shots; roughly five received placebo; per-sample allocation not given. Day 63 after the first vaccine or placebo injection was the time point for sampling. An adult of 18-55 years in Boston served as donor. On this clone itself: Its antigen remains unknown.

The CDR3 is 14 amino acids. V was pared by 2 bases and J by 4 bases, with 5 bases of the junction left unmatched. Germline assignment: CDR1 SGHRS and CDR2 YFSETQ. Assay: immunoSEQ multiplex PCR; the TCRdb copy retains only in-frame clones and omits some. The top ten hold around 3.7% of the sample, which has roughly 380,000 clones, roughly 84% seen once. The sequence came from a person aged 18-65 years who received the Ad26.COV2.S COVID-19 vaccine or a placebo. This chain links TRBV5-1 with TRBJ1-1; 7 nucleotides agree with TRBD1. Sequencing used peripheral blood, obtained in a trial of Ad26.COV2.S vaccine versus placebo. CDR3 in DNA: TGCGCCAGCAGCTTACAGGGGTTCGGCACTGAAGCTTTCTTT. Translating it yields CASSLQGFGTEAFF. The whole variable domain, remainder taken from reference TRBV5-1 and TRBJ1-1, is KAGVTQTPRYLIKTRGQQVTLSCSPISGHRSVSWYQQTPGQGLQFLFEYFSETQRNKGNFPGRFSGRQFSNSRSEMNVSTLELGDSALYLCASSLQGFGTEAFFGQGTRLTVV.